This T cell receptor beta chain was sequenced during a study of response to subunit inactivated influenza vaccine. Findings and caveats of the study: With each seasonal influenza vaccination, the authors suggested, few new T cells are recruited.

In regard to this clonotype: What it binds is unknown.

TCRdb reprocessed the RT-PCR reads via MiXCR and lists one record per CDR3 protein. The sample includes around 320,000 distinct CDR3 sequences, roughly 20% of them seen just once. The junction had 8 bases not matched to a gene; V was cut back by 3 bases and J by 4 bases. This CDR3 is 17 amino acids long. Germline CDR1 and CDR2: MGHDK and SYGVNS. This TCR derives from a man between 50 and 70 years old who received an inactivated influenza vaccine. V gene TRBV25-1 combines with J gene TRBJ2-5; TRBD2 matches at 13 bases. The starting material was PBMCs from blood, obtained about 20 months after vaccination. DNA for the CDR3: TGTGCCAGCAGTGACCCAACACTAGCGGGGGGGCGAGAGACCCAGTACTTC. Translated, it gives CASSDPTLAGGRETQYF.